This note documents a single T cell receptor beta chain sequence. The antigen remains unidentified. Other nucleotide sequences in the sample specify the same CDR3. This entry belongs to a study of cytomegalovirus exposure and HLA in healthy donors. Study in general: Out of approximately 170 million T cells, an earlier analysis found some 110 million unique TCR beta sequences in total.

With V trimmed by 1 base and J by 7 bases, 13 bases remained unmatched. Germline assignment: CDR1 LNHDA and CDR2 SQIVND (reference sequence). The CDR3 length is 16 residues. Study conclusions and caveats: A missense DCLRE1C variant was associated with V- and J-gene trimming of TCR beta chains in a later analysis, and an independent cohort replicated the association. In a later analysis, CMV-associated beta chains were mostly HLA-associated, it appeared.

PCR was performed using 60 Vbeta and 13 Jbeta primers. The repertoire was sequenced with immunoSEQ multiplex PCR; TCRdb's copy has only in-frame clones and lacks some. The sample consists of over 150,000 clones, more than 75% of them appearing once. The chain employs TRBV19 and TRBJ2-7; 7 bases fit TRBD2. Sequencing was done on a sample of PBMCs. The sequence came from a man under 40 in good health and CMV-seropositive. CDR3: CASSIAGGGGYYEQYV. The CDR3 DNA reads TGTGCCAGTAGTATAGCCGGTGGGGGGGGGTACTATGAGCAGTACGTC.